The 21 T cell receptor beta chains presented below share a single source sample, sequenced in a study of cytomegalovirus exposure and HLA in healthy donors. The PCR used 60 Vbeta and 13 Jbeta primers. TCRdb's copy holds only in-frame clones and misses some; the assay was immunoSEQ multiplex PCR. The table records 100,000 to 150,000 clones, roughly a tenth of them present only once. The source material was PBMCs. The source is a woman under 30 in good health and CMV-seropositive.

The rearrangement links TRBV7-9 to TRBJ1-4; no firm D call. CDR1 and CDR2 (germline): SEHNR, FQNEAQ (reference sequence). This CDR3 comprises 15 residues. V lost 3 bases and J lost 7, with 15 bases in between. This chain's CDR3 is CASSFSDLGFEKLFF. As DNA, the CDR3 is TGTGCCAGCAGCTTTAGCGATCTAGGGTTTGAAAAACTGTTTTTT.

The J gene is TRBJ2-3, the V gene TRBV5-1; the D is unclear. From germline, CDR1 is SGHRS and CDR2 YFSETQ. The CDR3 runs to 13 residues. V was clipped by 7 bases and J by 1 base, with 10 bases between them. In nucleotides, the CDR3 is TGCGCCAGCGGCTCCAGCGGCACAGATACGCAGTATTTT. It encodes CASGSSGTDTQYF. Drawing the rest from reference TRBV5-1 and TRBJ2-3, the complete variable domain is KAGVTQTPRYLIKTRGQQVTLSCSPISGHRSVSWYQQTPGQGLQFLFEYFSETQRNKGNFPGRFSGRQFSNSRSEMNVSTLELGDSALYLCASGSSGTDTQYFGPGTRLTVL.

This clone was seen a handful of times. The chain employs TRBV6-1 and TRBJ1-1, with 7 positions matching TRBD1. There are 16 residues in the CDR3. Germline CDR1 reads MNHNS; CDR2 reads SASEGT. J was trimmed by 7 bases and V by 0 bases; bases with no gene match: 11. CDR3 loop: CASSEARGQLRLEAFF. In nucleotides, the CDR3 is TGTGCCAGCAGTGAAGCGCGGGGACAGCTACGCCTTGAAGCTTTCTTT.

This clone is classed as medium-sized. The junction departs from germline at one end; a sequencing error may be responsible. The V gene is TRBV7-7, the J gene TRBJ2-1, with TRBD1 identical over 9 bases. CDR3 length: 13 amino acids. Germline CDR1 is SSHAT and CDR2 is FNYEAQ (reference sequence). The DNA of the CDR3 is TGTGCTAGCAGCGCCTGGGACAGGGATGAGCAGTTCTTC. Protein product: CASSAWDRDEQFF. Looking up the rest from reference TRBV7-7 and TRBJ2-1 gives the full variable domain: GAGVSQSPRYKVTKRGQDVTLRCDPISSHATLYWYQQALGQGPEFLTYFNYEAQPDKSGLPSDRFSAERPEGSISTLTIQRTEQRDSAMYRCASSAWDRDEQFFGPGTRLTVL.

V and J are TRBV5-1 and TRBJ2-7, with 12 bases aligning to TRBD2. V dropped 3 bases and J dropped 3; count of bases not matched to a gene: 1. Germline V gene lookup returns CDR1 SGHRS and CDR2 YFSETQ. The CDR3 contains 14 residues. As DNA, the CDR3 is TGCGCCAGCAGCTCGACTAGCGGGAGCTACGAGCAGTACTTC. Translating gives CASSSTSGSYEQYF.

This clone was detected only a few times. This chain connects TRBV2 to TRBJ2-7; 11 nucleotides agree with TRBD2. CDR1 is SNHLY and CDR2 is FYNNEI in the germline V gene. After removal of 5 bases from V and 5 bases from J, the junction contained 5 bases not matched to a gene. The CDR3 has 14 residues. CDR3 protein: CASSPTSGNNEQYF. DNA for the CDR3: TGTGCCAGCAGTCCGACTAGCGGGAACAACGAGCAGTACTTC.

The rearrangement uses TRBV2 and TRBJ2-1; 9 bases fit TRBD2. Per germline, CDR1 SNHLY and CDR2 FYNNEI. The CDR3 is 15 amino acids. With V trimmed by 7 bases and J by 6 bases, 10 bases remained unmatched. The CDR3 is CASKETIAGANEQFF. The CDR3 bases are TGTGCCAGCAAAGAGACGATAGCGGGGGCCAATGAGCAGTTCTTC.

The genes are TRBV18 and TRBJ1-1; D perhaps matches TRBD1 (5 bases). The CDR3 contains 14 residues. CDR1 and CDR2 from the germline V gene are KGHSH and LQKENI. The V end lost 2 bases, the J end lost 1 base, and 8 bases lay between the germline ends. The CDR3 DNA reads as TGTGCCAGCTCACCATCGACAGCGAACACTGAAGCTTTCTTT. This gives the protein CASSPSTANTEAFF.

The chain combines TRBV19 with TRBJ2-1; D gene uncertain. Germline V lookup: CDR1 LNHDA, CDR2 SQIVND (reference sequence). The CDR3 has 14 residues. Trimming stripped 3 bases from V and 2 bases from J, with 8 bases between. CDR3 residues: CASSMAGPYNEQFF. The CDR3 coding sequence is TGTGCCAGTAGTATGGCAGGCCCCTACAATGAGCAGTTCTTC. The full variable domain, with the rest looked up from reference TRBV19 and TRBJ2-1, is DGGITQSPKYLFRKEGQNVTLSCEQNLNHDAMYWYRQDPGQGLRLIYYSQIVNDFQKGDIAEGYSVSREKKESFPLTVTSAQKNPTAFYLCASSMAGPYNEQFFGPGTRLTVL.

This chain joins TRBV7-9 and TRBJ2-4; TRBD2 matches 11 bases. The CDR3 runs 16 residues. Germline lookup yields CDR1 SEHNR and CDR2 FQNEAQ (reference sequence). V was clipped by 1 base and J by 6 bases; unmatched bases: 5. DNA of the CDR3: TGTGCCAGCAGCTTAGATCCTGGGACTAGCGGAAACATTCAGTACTTC. It yields the protein CASSLDPGTSGNIQYF.

This clone was counted only a few times. The chain combines TRBV11-3 with TRBJ1-1; 8 bases are shared with TRBD1. This CDR3 has 14 amino acids. The V segment lost 8 bases and the J segment 6 bases; nucleotides outside the gene matches: 11. Germline CDR1 is SGHNT and CDR2 is YENEEA. CDR3 nucleotides: TGTGCCAGCGGAAAGCAGGGGGCTGGGGCTGAAGCTTTCTTT. This gives the protein CASGKQGAGAEAFF.

The chain is built from TRBV10-3 and TRBJ1-2; a possible D gene is TRBD1 (6 bases). The germline V gene encodes CDR1 ENHRY and CDR2 SYGVKD. The CDR3 spans 13 residues. V lost 6 bases, J lost 5 bases, and 13 bases lay in between. The CDR3 region is CAIRNGQPYGYTF. The CDR3 region has the DNA TGTGCCATCAGGAACGGACAGCCTTATGGCTACACCTTC.

This clone has only a few counts. This chain links TRBV7-9 with TRBJ1-4, with 9 bases fitting TRBD1. Germline assignment: CDR1 SEHNR and CDR2 FQNEAQ (reference sequence). Unmatched junction bases numbered 8, after V lost 5 bases and J lost 7 bases. This CDR3 spans 15 amino acids. CDR3 DNA: TGTGCCAGCAGCCCCCGGACAGGGGAGGTTGAAAAACTGTTTTTT. Amino acids: CASSPRTGEVEKLFF.

This clone was seen only a few times. V is TRBV6-5 and J is TRBJ2-7; 8 bases match TRBD2. There are 15 residues in the CDR3. Germline assignment: CDR1 MNHEY and CDR2 SVGAGI. With V trimmed by 6 bases and J by 1 base, 8 bases remained unmatched. In DNA form, the CDR3 reads TGTGCCAGCAGCAAACTAGCGGAGGGGTCCTACGAGCAGTACTTC. It encodes CASSKLAEGSYEQYF.

This clone has only one observation. V is TRBV27 and J is TRBJ2-5; D is undetermined. Germline V lookup: CDR1 MNHEY, CDR2 SMNVEV (reference sequence). Deletions cut 0 bases from V and 0 bases from J, with 8 bases between. The CDR3 spans 15 residues. The CDR3 region is CASSLSARYQETQYF. For the CDR3, the DNA is TGTGCCAGCAGTTTATCGGCCAGATACCAAGAGACCCAGTACTTC.

The chain recombines TRBV5-4 with TRBJ2-5, with 7 bases identical to TRBD2. The V gene end was trimmed by 0 bases and the J gene end by 4 bases; junction bases not matched to a gene: 9. This CDR3 is 16 amino acids long. Germline V gives CDR1 SGHNT, CDR2 YYREEE (reference sequence). CDR3 bases: TGTGCCAGCAGCTTGGCCCGGCGGGAGCGAGCAGAGACCCAGTACTTC. This sequence encodes CASSLARRERAETQYF. The full variable domain, in which reference TRBV5-4 and TRBJ2-5 provide the parts outside the CDR3, is ETGVTQSPTHLIKTRGQQVTLRCSSQSGHNTVSWYQQALGQGPQFIFQYYREEENGRGNFPPRFSGLQFPNYSSELNVNALELDDSALYLCASSLARRERAETQYFGPGTRLLVL.

This clone has a handful of counts. The chain carries TRBV29-1 and TRBJ2-1, with D possibly matching TRBD2 (5 bases). Looked up from germline, CDR1 is SQVTM and CDR2 is ANQGSEA. V was trimmed by 7 bases and J by 4 bases, leaving 14 bases between them. The CDR3 has 13 residues. The CDR3 loop is CSASSGVYNEQFF. Here the CDR3 DNA reads TGCAGCGCTTCCAGCGGAGTATACAATGAGCAGTTCTTC.

The V and J genes are TRBV28 and TRBJ2-2, with D possibly TRBD2 on 6 matching bases. In germline, CDR1 is MDHEN, CDR2 SYDVKM. The CDR3 runs to 15 residues. Trimming took off 5 bases at V and 7 bases at J, with 17 bases between the two ends. The CDR3 nucleotides are TGTGCCAGCAGTAGGCGGACGGGAGTTGACGGGGAGCTGTTTTTT. It translates to CASSRRTGVDGELFF.

This chain connects TRBV6-1 to TRBJ1-5; no reliable D call. Germline V CDR1 and CDR2: MNHNS, SASEGT. Trimming stripped 3 bases from V and 12 bases from J, with 12 bases between. The CDR3 is 12 residues long. The CDR3: CASSEAPRLQHF. In nucleotides, the CDR3 is TGTGCCAGCAGTGAGGCCCCCAGGCTCCAGCATTTT.

The chain uses TRBV6-1 and TRBJ2-5, with unresolved D. V dropped 8 bases and J dropped 6 bases, with 16 bases sitting between them. Germline V gene sequence: CDR1 MNHNS, CDR2 SASEGT. This CDR3 is built from 13 residues. CDR3 region: CASPDPGPQTQYF. In nucleotides, the CDR3 is TGTGCCAGCCCAGACCCAGGTCCCCAGACCCAGTACTTC.

The rearrangement joins TRBV6-1 to TRBJ2-1; 7 bases fit TRBD2. V gave up 0 bases and J gave up 4 bases; unmatched junction bases: 0. The V gene's germline CDR1 is MNHNS and CDR2 SASEGT. This CDR3 is 14 amino acids long. The CDR3 is CASSEAGGYNEQFF. In nucleotides, the CDR3 is TGTGCCAGCAGTGAAGCGGGAGGGTACAATGAGCAGTTCTTC.